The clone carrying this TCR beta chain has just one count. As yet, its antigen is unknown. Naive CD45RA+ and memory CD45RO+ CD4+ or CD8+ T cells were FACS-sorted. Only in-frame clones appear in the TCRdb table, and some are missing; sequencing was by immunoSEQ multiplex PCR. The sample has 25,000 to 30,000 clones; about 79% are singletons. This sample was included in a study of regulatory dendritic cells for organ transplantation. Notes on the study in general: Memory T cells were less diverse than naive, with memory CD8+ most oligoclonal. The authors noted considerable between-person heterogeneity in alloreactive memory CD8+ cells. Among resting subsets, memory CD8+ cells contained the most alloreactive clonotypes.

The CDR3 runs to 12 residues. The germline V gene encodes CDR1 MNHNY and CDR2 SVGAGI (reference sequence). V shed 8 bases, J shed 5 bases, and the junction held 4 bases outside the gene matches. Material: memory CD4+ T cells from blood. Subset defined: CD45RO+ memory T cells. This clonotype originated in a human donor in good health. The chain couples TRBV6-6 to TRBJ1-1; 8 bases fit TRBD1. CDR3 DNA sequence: TGTGCCAGCCTAGACAGGGGAACTGAAGCTTTCTTT. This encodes CASLDRGTEAFF.